This section outlines one TCR beta chain sequence together with its context. Its antigen is unidentified. The V gene end was trimmed by 9 bases and the J gene end by 6 bases; junction bases not matched to a gene: 11. Germline CDR1 SGHRS, CDR2 YFSETQ. This CDR3 has 14 residues. This sample is drawn from a study of blood T cells in healthy people across ages. Findings and caveats of the study: The long-lived group displayed more naive CD4+ cells, plus higher diversity, than the aged donors did. A strong correlation between TCR beta diversity and naive T cell percentage was seen.

Then a second PCR, running roughly 7 to 11 cycles, was carried out with a sample-barcoded 5' primer and a J-beta primer mix. MiXCR, run by TCRdb on the 5' RACE reads, gives a single entry per CDR3 protein. The sample lists nearly 800,000 distinct CDR3 sequences, around 50% occurring once. The clonotype was recovered from a middle-aged man in good health. The gene calls are TRBV5-1 and TRBJ2-3, with 9 bases lining up with TRBD1. Material for sequencing was blood. CDR3 sequence reads: CAISTGGVFDTQYF. CDR3 DNA sequence: TGCGCCATCTCAACAGGGGGCGTCTTTGATACGCAGTATTTT.